The clone carrying this T cell receptor beta chain was seen a few times. This sample stems from a study of T cells after yellow fever vaccination. Trimming removed 5 bases from V and 3 bases from J; junction bases left unmatched: 7. This CDR3 is built from 14 residues. Germline lookup yields CDR1 DFQATT and CDR2 SNEGSKA (reference sequence). A single record per CDR3 protein comes from TCRdb applying MiXCR to the 5' RACE reads. The repertoire has fewer than 350,000 distinct CDR3 sequences, roughly 9.4% of them found once; the top ten carry approximately 19%. The sample consisted of PBMCs, taken on the day of the first yellow fever vaccination. The receptor comes from a young man who received the YFV17D yellow fever vaccine. The rearrangement links TRBV20-1 to TRBJ2-3; 8 nucleotides agree with TRBD2. The CDR3 sequence is CSAPGGLGTDTQYF. The CDR3 nucleotides are TGCAGTGCTCCGGGGGGGTTGGGGACAGATACGCAGTATTTT.